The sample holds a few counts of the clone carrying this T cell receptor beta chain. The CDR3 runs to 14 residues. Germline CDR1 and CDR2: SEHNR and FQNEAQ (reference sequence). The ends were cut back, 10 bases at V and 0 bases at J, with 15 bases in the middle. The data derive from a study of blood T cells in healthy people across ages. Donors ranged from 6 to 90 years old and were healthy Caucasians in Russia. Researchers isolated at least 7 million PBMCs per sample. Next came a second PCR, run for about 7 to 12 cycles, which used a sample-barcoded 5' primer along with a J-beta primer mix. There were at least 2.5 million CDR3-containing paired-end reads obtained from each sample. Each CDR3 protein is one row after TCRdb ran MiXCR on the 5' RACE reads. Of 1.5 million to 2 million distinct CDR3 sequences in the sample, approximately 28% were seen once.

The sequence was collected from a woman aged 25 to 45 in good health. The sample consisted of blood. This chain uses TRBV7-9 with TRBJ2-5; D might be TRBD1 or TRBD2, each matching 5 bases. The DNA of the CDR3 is TGTGCCACTACGGGACCGATGGACCAAGAGACCCAGTACTTC. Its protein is CATTGPMDQETQYF.